What follows is one T cell receptor (beta chain) and its context. Antigen: not known. In each case, RNA was isolated and then reverse transcribed into cDNA as the sequencing template. Sequencing was performed with immunoSEQ multiplex PCR; in TCRdb, only in-frame clones are kept and a portion is missing. The sample consists of 95,000 to 100,000 clones, 60% to 75% of them appearing once. Treatment here: oral pan-JAK inhibitor, 5-10 mg twice daily. This specimen belongs to a study of CD8+ T cells in alopecia areata. Study information: Patients remained on tofacitinib for 6 to 18 months and then went 6 months without it. Study results and caveats: Compared with mice, patients displayed less clear TCR sharing, possibly for HLA-related reasons. Scalp clonality and expanded CD8+ clones among the top 100 were significantly decreased by tofacitinib. Since there was just one nonresponder, nobody can yet say how baseline CD8+ expansion ties to response.

The CDR3 runs to 15 residues. J lost 1 base, V lost 6 bases, and 8 bases had no gene match. Germline V gene lookup returns CDR1 MNHEY and CDR2 SMNVEV (reference sequence). The source is a human donor with alopecia areata. The chain is built from TRBV27 and TRBJ2-5; 7 bases are shared with TRBD2. The specimen was CD8+ T cells sorted from blood, collected at week 4, from a patient treated with tofacitinib. The chain's CDR3 is CASRRLAEFQETQYF. The DNA of the CDR3 is TGTGCCAGCAGGAGGCTAGCGGAGTTCCAAGAGACCCAGTACTTC.